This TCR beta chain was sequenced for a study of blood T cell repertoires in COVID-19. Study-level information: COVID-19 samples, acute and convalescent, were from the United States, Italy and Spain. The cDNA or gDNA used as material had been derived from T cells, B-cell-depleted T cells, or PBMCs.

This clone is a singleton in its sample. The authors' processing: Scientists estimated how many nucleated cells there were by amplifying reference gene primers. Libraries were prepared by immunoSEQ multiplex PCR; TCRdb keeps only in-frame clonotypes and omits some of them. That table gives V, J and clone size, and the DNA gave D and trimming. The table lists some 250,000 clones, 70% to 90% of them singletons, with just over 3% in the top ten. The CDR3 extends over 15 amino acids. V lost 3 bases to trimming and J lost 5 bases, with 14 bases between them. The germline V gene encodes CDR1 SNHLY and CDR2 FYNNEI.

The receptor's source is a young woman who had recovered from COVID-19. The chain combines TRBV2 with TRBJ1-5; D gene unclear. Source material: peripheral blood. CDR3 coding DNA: TGTGCCAGCAGTGATTTCTCCGGCCAGGATCAGCCCCAGCATTTT. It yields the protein CASSDFSGQDQPQHF. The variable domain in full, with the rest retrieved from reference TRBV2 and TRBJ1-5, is EPEVTQTPSHQVTQMGQEVILRCVPISNHLYFYWYRQILGQKVEFLVSFYNNEISEKSEIFDDQFSVERPDGSNFTLKIRSTKLEDSAMYFCASSDFSGQDQPQHFGDGTRLSIL.